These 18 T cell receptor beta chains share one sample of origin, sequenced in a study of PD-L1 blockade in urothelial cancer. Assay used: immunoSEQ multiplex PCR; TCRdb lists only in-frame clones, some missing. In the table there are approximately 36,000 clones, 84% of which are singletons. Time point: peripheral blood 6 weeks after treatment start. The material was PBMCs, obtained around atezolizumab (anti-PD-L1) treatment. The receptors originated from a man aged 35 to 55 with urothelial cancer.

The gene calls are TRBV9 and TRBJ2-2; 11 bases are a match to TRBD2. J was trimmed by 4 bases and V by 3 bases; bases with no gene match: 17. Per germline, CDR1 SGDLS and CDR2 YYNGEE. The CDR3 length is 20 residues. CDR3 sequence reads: CASSALPGTSGPRGTGELFF. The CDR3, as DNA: TGTGCCAGCAGCGCCCTCCCCGGGACTAGCGGACCGAGGGGCACCGGGGAGCTGTTTTTT.

DNA of the CDR3: TGTGCCAGCAGCCAAGCTACAGGTTACACTGAAGCTTTCTTT. It specifies CASSQATGYTEAFF. This chain joins TRBV4-2 and TRBJ1-1; D may be TRBD1 (5 bases). This CDR3 spans 14 amino acids. V lost 1 base, J lost 3 bases, and 9 bases lay in between. Germline V CDR1 and CDR2: LGHNA, YNFKEQ.

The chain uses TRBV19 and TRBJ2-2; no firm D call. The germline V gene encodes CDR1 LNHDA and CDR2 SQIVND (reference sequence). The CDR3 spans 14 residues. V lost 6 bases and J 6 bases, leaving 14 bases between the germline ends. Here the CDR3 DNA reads TGTGCCAGTAGCTCGTCACCCGCGGCCGGGGAGCTGTTTTTT. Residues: CASSSSPAAGELFF.

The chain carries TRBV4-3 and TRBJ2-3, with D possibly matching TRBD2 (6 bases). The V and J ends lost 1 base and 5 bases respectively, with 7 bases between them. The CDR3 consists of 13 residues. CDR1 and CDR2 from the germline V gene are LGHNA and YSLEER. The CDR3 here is CASSQGGVDTQYF. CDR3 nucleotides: TGCGCCAGCAGCCAAGGGGGGGTAGATACGCAGTATTTT.

DNA of the CDR3: TGTGCCCCCGGCCAGGGCCTAACAACTAATGAAAAACTGTTTTTT. It specifies CAPGQGLTTNEKLFF. The chain is built from TRBV10-3 and TRBJ1-4; the D gene is possibly TRBD1 (5 bases). The CDR3 length is 15 residues. The germline V gene encodes CDR1 ENHRY and CDR2 SYGVKD. V gave up 11 bases and J gave up 0 bases, with 16 bases separating them.

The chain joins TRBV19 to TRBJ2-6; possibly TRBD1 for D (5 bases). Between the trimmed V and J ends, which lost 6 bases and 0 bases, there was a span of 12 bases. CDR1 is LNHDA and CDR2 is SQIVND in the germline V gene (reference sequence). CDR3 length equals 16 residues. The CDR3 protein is CASRATGHSGANVLTF. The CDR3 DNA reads TGTGCCAGTAGAGCTACAGGCCACTCTGGGGCCAACGTCCTGACTTTC. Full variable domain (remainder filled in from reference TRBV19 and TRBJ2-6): DGGITQSPKYLFRKEGQNVTLSCEQNLNHDAMYWYRQDPGQGLRLIYYSQIVNDFQKGDIAEGYSVSREKKESFPLTVTSAQKNPTAFYLCASRATGHSGANVLTFGAGSRLTVL.

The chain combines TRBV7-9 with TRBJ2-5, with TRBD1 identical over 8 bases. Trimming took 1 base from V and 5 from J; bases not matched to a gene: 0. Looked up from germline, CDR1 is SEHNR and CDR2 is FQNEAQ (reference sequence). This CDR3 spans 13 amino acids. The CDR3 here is CASSLGQGETQYF. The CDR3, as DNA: TGTGCCAGCAGCTTAGGACAGGGGGAGACCCAGTACTTC.

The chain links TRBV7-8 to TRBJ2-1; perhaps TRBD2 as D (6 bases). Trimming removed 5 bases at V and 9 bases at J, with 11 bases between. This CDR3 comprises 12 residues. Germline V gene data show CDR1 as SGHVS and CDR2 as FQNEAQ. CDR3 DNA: TGTGCCAGCAGCGGCCGCGGGGTTGAGCAGTTCTTC. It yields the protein CASSGRGVEQFF.

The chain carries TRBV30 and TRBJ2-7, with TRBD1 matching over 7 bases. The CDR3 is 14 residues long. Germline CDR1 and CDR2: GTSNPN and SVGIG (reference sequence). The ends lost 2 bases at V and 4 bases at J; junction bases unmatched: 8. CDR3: CAWSRTGRQYEQYF. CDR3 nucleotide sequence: TGTGCCTGGAGTAGGACAGGTCGGCAATACGAGCAGTACTTC. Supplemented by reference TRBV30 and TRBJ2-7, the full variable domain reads SQTIHQWPATLVQPVGSPLSLECTVEGTSNPNLYWYRQAAGRGLQLLFYSVGIGQISSEVPQNLSASRPQDRQFILSSKKLLLSDSGFYLCAWSRTGRQYEQYFGPGTRLTVT.

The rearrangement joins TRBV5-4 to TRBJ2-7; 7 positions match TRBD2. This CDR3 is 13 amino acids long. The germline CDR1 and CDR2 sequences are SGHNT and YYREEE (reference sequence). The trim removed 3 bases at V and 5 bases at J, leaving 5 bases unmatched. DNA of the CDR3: TGTGCCAGCAGCTATATTACTAGCGACGAGCAGTACTTC. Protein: CASSYITSDEQYF.

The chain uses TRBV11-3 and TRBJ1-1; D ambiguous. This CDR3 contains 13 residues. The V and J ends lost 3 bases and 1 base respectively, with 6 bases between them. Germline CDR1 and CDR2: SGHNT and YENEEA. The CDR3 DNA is TGTGCCAGCAGCTTGCGACAGAACACTGAAGCTTTCTTT. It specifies CASSLRQNTEAFF.

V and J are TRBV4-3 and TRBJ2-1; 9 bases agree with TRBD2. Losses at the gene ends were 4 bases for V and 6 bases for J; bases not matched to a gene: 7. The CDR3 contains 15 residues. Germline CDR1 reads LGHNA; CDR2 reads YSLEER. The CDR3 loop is CASSLASSGTNEQFF. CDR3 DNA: TGCGCCAGCAGCCTAGCGTCTAGCGGGACCAATGAGCAGTTCTTC.

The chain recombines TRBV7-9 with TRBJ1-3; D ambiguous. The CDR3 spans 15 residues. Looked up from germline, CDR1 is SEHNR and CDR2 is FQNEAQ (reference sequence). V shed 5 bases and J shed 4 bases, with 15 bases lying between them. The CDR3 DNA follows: TGTGCCAGCAGCCCCCTCCGCTTGGGCGGAAACACCATATATTTT. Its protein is CASSPLRLGGNTIYF.

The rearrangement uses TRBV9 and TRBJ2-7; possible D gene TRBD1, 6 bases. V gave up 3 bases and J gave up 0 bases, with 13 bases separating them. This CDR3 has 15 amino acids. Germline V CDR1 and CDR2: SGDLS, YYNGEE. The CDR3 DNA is TGTGCCAGCAGCGCCTTGGACAGTTCCTCCTACGAGCAGTACTTC. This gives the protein CASSALDSSSYEQYF.

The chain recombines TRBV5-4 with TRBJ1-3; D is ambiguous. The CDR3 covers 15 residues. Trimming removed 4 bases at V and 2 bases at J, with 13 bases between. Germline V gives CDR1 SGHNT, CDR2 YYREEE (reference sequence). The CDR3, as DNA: TGTGCCAGCAGCCTCGTAGGAGAGGCTGGAAACACCATATATTTT. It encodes CASSLVGEAGNTIYF.

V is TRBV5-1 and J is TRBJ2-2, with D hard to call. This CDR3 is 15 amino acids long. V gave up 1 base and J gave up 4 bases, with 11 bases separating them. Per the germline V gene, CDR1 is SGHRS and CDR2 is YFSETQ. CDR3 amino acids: CASSLSLGVTGELFF. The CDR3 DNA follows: TGCGCCAGCAGCTTGAGTCTTGGAGTCACCGGGGAGCTGTTTTTT. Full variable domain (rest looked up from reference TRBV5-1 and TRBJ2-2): KAGVTQTPRYLIKTRGQQVTLSCSPISGHRSVSWYQQTPGQGLQFLFEYFSETQRNKGNFPGRFSGRQFSNSRSEMNVSTLELGDSALYLCASSLSLGVTGELFFGEGSRLTVL.

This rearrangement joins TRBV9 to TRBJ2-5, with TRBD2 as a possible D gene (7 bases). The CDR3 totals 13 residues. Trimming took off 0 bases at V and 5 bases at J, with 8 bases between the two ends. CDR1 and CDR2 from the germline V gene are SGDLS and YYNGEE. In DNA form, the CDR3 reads TGTGCCAGCAGCGTAGAGGGGGGGGAGACCCAGTACTTC. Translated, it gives CASSVEGGETQYF.

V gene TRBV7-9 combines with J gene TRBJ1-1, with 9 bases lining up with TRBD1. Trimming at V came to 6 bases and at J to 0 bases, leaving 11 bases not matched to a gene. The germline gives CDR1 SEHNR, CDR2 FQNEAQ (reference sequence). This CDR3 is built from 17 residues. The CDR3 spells CASSSWGQGSLNTEAFF. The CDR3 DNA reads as TGTGCCAGCAGTTCGTGGGGACAGGGAAGCTTGAACACTGAAGCTTTCTTT.